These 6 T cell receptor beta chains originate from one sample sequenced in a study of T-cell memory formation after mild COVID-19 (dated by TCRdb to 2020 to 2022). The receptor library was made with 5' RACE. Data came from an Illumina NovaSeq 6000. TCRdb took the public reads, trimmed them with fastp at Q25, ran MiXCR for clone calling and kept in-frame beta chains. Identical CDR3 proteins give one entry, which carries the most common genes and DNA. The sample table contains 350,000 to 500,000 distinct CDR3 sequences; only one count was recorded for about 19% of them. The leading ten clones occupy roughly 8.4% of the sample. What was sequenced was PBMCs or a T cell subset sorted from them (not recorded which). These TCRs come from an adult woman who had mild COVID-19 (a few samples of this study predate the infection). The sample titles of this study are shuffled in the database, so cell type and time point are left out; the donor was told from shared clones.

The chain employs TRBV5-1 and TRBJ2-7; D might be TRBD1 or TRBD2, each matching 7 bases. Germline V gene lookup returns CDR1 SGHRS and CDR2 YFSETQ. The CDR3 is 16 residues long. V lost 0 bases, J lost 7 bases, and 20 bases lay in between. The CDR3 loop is CASSLVSGPGGEEQYF. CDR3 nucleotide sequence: TGCGCCAGCAGCTTGGTTTCAGGACCAGGGGGGGAGGAGCAGTACTTC.

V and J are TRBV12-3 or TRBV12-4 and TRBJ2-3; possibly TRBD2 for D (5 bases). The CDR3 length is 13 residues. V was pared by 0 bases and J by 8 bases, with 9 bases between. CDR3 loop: CASSLARARTQYF. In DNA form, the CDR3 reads TGTGCCAGCAGTTTAGCGCGGGCCCGTACGCAGTATTTT.

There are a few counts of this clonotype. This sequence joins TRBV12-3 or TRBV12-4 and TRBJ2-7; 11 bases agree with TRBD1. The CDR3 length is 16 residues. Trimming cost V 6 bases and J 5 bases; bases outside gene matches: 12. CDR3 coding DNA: TGTGCCAGCAGCAAAAGGACAGGGGGCTCGGGGAACGAGCAGTACTTC. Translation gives CASSKRTGGSGNEQYF.

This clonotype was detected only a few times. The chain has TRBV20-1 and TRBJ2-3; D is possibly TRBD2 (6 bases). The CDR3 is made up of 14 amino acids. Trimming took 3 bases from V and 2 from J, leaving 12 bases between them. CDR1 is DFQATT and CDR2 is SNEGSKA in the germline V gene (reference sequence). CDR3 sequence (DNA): TGCAGTGCTAGGCTTCGGCGGGACACAGATACGCAGTATTTT. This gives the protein CSARLRRDTDTQYF.

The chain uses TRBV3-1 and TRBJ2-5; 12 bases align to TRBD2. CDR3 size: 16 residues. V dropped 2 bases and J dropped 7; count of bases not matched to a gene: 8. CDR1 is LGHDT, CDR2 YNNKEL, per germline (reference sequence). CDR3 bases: TGTGCCAGCAGCCAACTACTAGCGGGAGGTTTGGGGACCCAGTACTTC. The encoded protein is CASSQLLAGGLGTQYF.

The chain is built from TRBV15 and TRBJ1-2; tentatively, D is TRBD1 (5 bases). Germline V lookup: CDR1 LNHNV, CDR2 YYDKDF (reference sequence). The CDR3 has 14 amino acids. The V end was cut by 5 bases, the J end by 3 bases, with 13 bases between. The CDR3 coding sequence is TGTGCCACCAGCCCCGCACTAGGGGACTATGGCTACACCTTC. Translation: CATSPALGDYGYTF.